Listed below are T cell receptor beta chains from one sample, sequenced in a study of control samples from healthy donors and cancer patients. The data were produced by immunoSEQ multiplex PCR, yet TCRdb's version contains in-frame clones alone and is incomplete. Of over 80,000 clones listed, 82% are singletons. Sequencing was performed on blood. The source of these receptors is a man aged 60-69 years in good health. Each CDR3 is given with its conserved first and last residue. A D gene is named only where the DNA matches it firmly. Clone sizes are given selectively: once, few, many, or a class where the clone is expanded.

d_call clone_size j_call v_call cdr3_aa cdr3_nt
NA NA TRBJ2-7 TRBV30 CAWSAKRLESYEQYF TGTGCCTGGAGTGCCAAGAGACTAGAATCCTACGAGCAGTACTTC
NA NA TRBJ2-7 TRBV10-1 CASSGGNAYEQYF TGCGCCAGCAGTGGGGGCAATGCCTACGAGCAGTACTTC
TRBD2 NA TRBJ2-3 TRBV4-2 CASSQEGVAGHPDTQYF TGTGCCAGCAGCCAAGAGGGAGTAGCGGGCCATCCAGATACGCAGTATTTT
TRBD2 NA TRBJ2-7 TRBV6-5 CASRLASYEQYF TGTGCCAGCCGACTAGCCTCCTACGAGCAGTACTTC
NA NA TRBJ2-2 TRBV3-1/TRBV3-2 CASSRGEVQNTGELFF TGTGCCAGCAGCAGAGGGGAGGTCCAGAACACCGGGGAGCTGTTTTTT
NA NA TRBJ2-6 TRBV30 CAWSDVVSGANVLTF TGTGCCTGGAGTGACGTCGTGTCTGGGGCCAACGTCCTGACTTTC
TRBD2 NA TRBJ2-7 TRBV6-5 CASSYFWTSAYEQYF TGTGCCAGCAGTTATTTCTGGACTAGCGCCTACGAGCAGTACTTC
NA NA TRBJ2-4 TRBV12-5 CASGPPRTASSGEAKNIQYF TGTGCTAGTGGTCCCCCGCGGACAGCGAGCAGCGGGGAAGCCAAAAACATTCAGTACTTC
NA NA TRBJ2-3 TRBV6-1 CASSERKGDTQYF TGTGCCAGCAGTGAACGGAAGGGAGATACGCAGTATTTT
TRBD1 NA TRBJ1-2 TRBV10-3 CAIRDRGNYGYTF TGTGCCATCAGGGACAGGGGCAACTATGGCTACACCTTC
NA few TRBJ1-1 TRBV5-1 CASTPGGRVGTEAFF TGCGCCAGCACCCCGGGGGGGCGCGTAGGAACTGAAGCTTTCTTT
NA few TRBJ2-7 TRBV7-9 CASSLGRGRYEQYF TGTGCCAGCAGCTTAGGTCGGGGCAGATACGAGCAGTACTTC
TRBD2 NA TRBJ2-1 TRBV7-3 CASSLTGASGGADEQFF TGTGCCAGCAGCTTAACCGGGGCTAGCGGGGGGGCCGATGAGCAGTTCTTC
TRBD2 NA TRBJ2-2 TRBV6-4 CASSEAGDTGELFF TGTGCCAGCAGTGAAGCGGGAGACACCGGGGAGCTGTTTTTT
NA NA TRBJ2-3 TRBV7-2 CASSPFTTDTQYF TGTGCCAGCAGCCCCTTCACCACAGATACGCAGTATTTT
NA NA TRBJ2-7 TRBV28 CASSPILDEQYF TGTGCCAGCAGCCCCATTCTTGACGAGCAGTACTTC
TRBD2 NA TRBJ2-1 TRBV28 CASSPLTSGYSYNEQFF TGTGCCAGCAGTCCCCTGACTAGCGGATACTCCTACAATGAGCAGTTCTTC
TRBD2 NA TRBJ2-2 TRBV9 CASSVAPSGGAARTGELFF TGTGCCAGCAGCGTAGCCCCTAGCGGGGGGGCCGCTCGCACCGGGGAGCTGTTTTTT
TRBD1 medium-sized TRBJ1-5 TRBV27 CDGRTGIDGNQPQHF TGTGACGGTCGGACAGGGATCGACGGCAATCAGCCCCAGCATTTT
TRBD2 NA TRBJ2-3 TRBV9 CASSGGGSTDTQYF TGTGCCAGCAGCGGCGGGGGAAGCACAGATACGCAGTATTTT
NA NA TRBJ1-2 TRBV5-6 CASSFAGSSGYTF TGTGCCAGCAGCTTCGCAGGGTCATCCGGCTACACCTTC
NA NA TRBJ2-5 TRBV7-3 CASSSVGSSETQYF TGTGCCAGCAGCTCGGTGGGTTCGTCGGAAACCCAGTACTTC
TRBD1 NA TRBJ1-3 TRBV9 CASGDRGDTIYF TGTGCCAGCGGTGACAGGGGAGACACCATATATTTT
NA NA TRBJ1-4 TRBV7-9 CASSLKSTLGGEKLFF TGTGCCAGCAGCCTAAAATCCACTCTGGGAGGTGAAAAACTGTTTTTT
NA few TRBJ2-1 TRBV4-1 CASSQGWRGSYNEQFF TGCGCCAGCAGCCAAGGATGGAGGGGGTCCTACAATGAGCAGTTCTTC
NA NA TRBJ1-1 TRBV5-4 CASSLGDRAEAFF TGTGCCAGCAGCTTGGGGGACCGAGCTGAAGCTTTCTTT
TRBD1 NA TRBJ2-1 TRBV30 CAWSDRGRLSNEQFF TGTGCCTGGAGCGACAGGGGGCGTCTTAGTAATGAGCAGTTCTTC
TRBD2 NA TRBJ2-1 TRBV7-2 CASSPLAGDSNEQFF TGTGCCAGCAGCCCACTAGCGGGAGACTCGAATGAGCAGTTCTTC
TRBD1 NA TRBJ2-5 TRBV24-1 CATSRTGLGEETQYF TGTGCCACCAGTCGGACAGGATTGGGAGAAGAGACCCAGTACTTC
NA NA TRBJ2-5 TRBV12-3/TRBV12-4 CASSIFLGGTQYF TGTGCCAGCAGTATATTCTTGGGGGGGACCCAGTACTTC
TRBD2 NA TRBJ2-1 TRBV15 CATSRLGRETGNEQFF TGTGCCACCAGCAGACTGGGGCGGGAGACGGGAAATGAGCAGTTCTTC
NA NA TRBJ1-3 TRBV28 CASSLSAPGTGNTIYF TGTGCCAGCAGTTTATCGGCCCCAGGGACTGGAAACACCATATATTTT
TRBD1 NA TRBJ1-4 TRBV9 CASSVSWGQGAEKLFF TGTGCCAGCAGCGTATCGTGGGGACAGGGAGCGGAAAAACTGTTTTTT
NA NA TRBJ2-3 TRBV7-3 CASSPTGTYSDTQYF TGTGCCAGCAGCCCCACCGGGACTTACTCAGATACGCAGTATTTT
NA NA TRBJ2-1 TRBV19 CASSREDRYGEQFF TGTGCCAGTAGTAGGGAAGACAGGTACGGTGAGCAGTTCTTC
TRBD1 few TRBJ2-3 TRBV6-1 CASSDLTGADTQYF TGTGCCAGCAGTGATCTTACAGGGGCAGATACGCAGTATTTT
TRBD2 NA TRBJ2-5 TRBV20-1 CSASQAGGRETQYF TGCAGTGCTAGTCAGGCGGGGGGGCGAGAGACCCAGTACTTC
NA NA TRBJ1-1 TRBV6-5 CASAGNTEAFF TGTGCCAGCGCAGGGAACACTGAAGCTTTCTTT
NA NA TRBJ2-1 TRBV30 CAWASKQGVGGATYNEQFF TGTGCCTGGGCGAGCAAGCAAGGGGTCGGCGGGGCGACCTACAATGAGCAGTTCTTC
TRBD2 NA TRBJ2-1 TRBV7-8 CASSLAYQLAGDSYNEQFF TGTGCCAGCAGCTTAGCGTACCAGCTAGCGGGTGACTCCTACAATGAGCAGTTCTTC
TRBD1 NA TRBJ1-1 TRBV5-1 CASSFTGTVNTEAFF TGCGCCAGCAGCTTCACCGGGACAGTAAACACTGAAGCTTTCTTT
NA NA TRBJ2-2 TRBV24-1 CATSKGQALSTGELFF TGTGCCACCAGCAAGGGACAAGCCTTGTCCACCGGGGAGCTGTTTTTT
NA NA TRBJ1-3 TRBV9 CASSPDMSSGNTIYF TGTGCCAGCAGCCCAGACATGAGCTCTGGAAACACCATATATTTT
NA NA TRBJ2-5 TRBV5-4 CASSPPGALTQETQYF TGTGCCAGCAGCCCGCCGGGGGCTCTAACCCAAGAGACCCAGTACTTC
NA NA TRBJ2-5 TRBV5-1 CASSLATSQETQYF TGCGCCAGCAGCTTGGCTACCAGCCAAGAGACCCAGTACTTC
NA NA TRBJ2-1 TRBV4-1 CASSQVEGTYNEQFF TGCGCCAGCAGCCAAGTGGAGGGGACCTACAATGAGCAGTTCTTC
NA NA TRBJ2-7 TRBV16 CASTSRGLRTEQYF TGTGCCAGCACCTCAAGGGGGTTAAGGACCGAGCAGTACTTC
TRBD1 NA TRBJ1-2 TRBV9 CASSDGTVTNYGYTF TGTGCCAGCAGCGACGGGACAGTCACTAACTATGGCTACACCTTC
NA NA TRBJ1-1 TRBV7-8 CASSSLQGGTEAFF TGTGCCAGCAGCTCGTTGCAGGGCGGTACTGAAGCTTTCTTT
NA NA TRBJ2-7 TRBV29-1 CSVRQEISYEQYF TGCAGCGTTCGTCAGGAGATCTCCTACGAGCAGTACTTC
NA NA TRBJ2-3 TRBV6-1 CASSEHAARSTDTQYF TGTGCCAGCAGTGAACATGCAGCGAGAAGCACAGATACGCAGTATTTT
NA NA TRBJ2-7 TRBV2 CASRPQGTGQYF TGTGCCAGCAGACCGCAGGGGACGGGGCAGTACTTC
NA NA TRBJ1-6 TRBV5-1 CASSLASPGSPLHF TGCGCCAGCAGCTTGGCAAGTCCCGGGTCACCCCTCCACTTT
NA once TRBJ2-4 TRBV5-1 CASSLGQRNIQYF TGCGCCAGCAGCTTGGGACAGAGAAACATTCAGTACTTC